These 10 T cell receptor beta chains were sequenced from one sample in a study of CD8 T cells in Susac syndrome. RNA totalling 0.5 to 1 ug underwent reverse transcription with random hexamers. Via MiXCR, TCRdb re-called the immunoSEQ multiplex PCR reads, giving one row per CDR3 protein. The sample lists roughly 150,000 distinct CDR3 sequences, 95% occurring once. The specimen sequenced was CD8+ T cells from PBMCs. Receptors were obtained from a human donor with Susac syndrome.

The chain combines TRBV13 with TRBJ1-1; the D gene is possibly TRBD1 (5 bases). The CDR3 has 13 residues. The germline V gene has CDR1 PRHDT and CDR2 FYEKMQ (reference sequence). V was trimmed by 5 bases and J by 6 bases, leaving 13 bases between them. CDR3 sequence reads: CASSPTGNPEAFF. CDR3 in DNA: TGTGCCAGCAGCCCAACAGGAAACCCTGAAGCTTTCTTT.

The chain recombines TRBV29-1 with TRBJ1-5, with D perhaps matching TRBD1 (5 bases). There are 14 residues in the CDR3. Germline CDR1 SQVTM, CDR2 ANQGSEA. The germline V and J ends were trimmed by 4 bases and 1 base, with 11 bases remaining between them. The CDR3 reads CSVVLEGSNQPQHF. In DNA form, the CDR3 reads TGCAGCGTTGTATTGGAGGGGAGCAATCAGCCCCAGCATTTT.

The J gene is TRBJ1-1, the V gene TRBV7-9; maybe TRBD1 (5 bases). V gave up 1 base and J gave up 4 bases, with 10 bases separating them. This CDR3 region has 14 residues. Germline assignment: CDR1 SEHNR and CDR2 FQNEAQ (reference sequence). In DNA form, the CDR3 reads TGTGCCAGCAGCTTAGGGGGGTTGGGCACTGAAGCTTTCTTT. Translated, it gives CASSLGGLGTEAFF. The full variable domain, with the rest looked up from reference TRBV7-9 and TRBJ1-1, is DTGVSQNPRHKITKRGQNVTFRCDPISEHNRLYWYRQTLGQGPEFLTYFQNEAQLEKSRLLSDRFSAERPKGSFSTLEIQRTEQGDSAMYLCASSLGGLGTEAFFGQGTRLTVV.

The rearrangement joins TRBV5-6 to TRBJ1-2; TRBD1 aligns across 7 bases. Trimming cost V 2 bases and J 4 bases; bases outside gene matches: 5. The germline CDR1 and CDR2 sequences are SGHDT and YYEEEE. This CDR3 is 14 amino acids long. The CDR3 reads CASSFTGQTYGYTF. The CDR3 DNA follows: TGTGCCAGCAGCTTTACGGGACAGACCTATGGCTACACCTTC.

The chain links TRBV5-6 to TRBJ1-5; D not resolved. Germline CDR1 and CDR2: SGHDT and YYEEEE. The CDR3 has 16 amino acids. V was cut by 3 bases and J by 0 bases, with 13 bases left in between. The CDR3 region is CASSYSREYSNQPQHF. CDR3 DNA sequence: TGTGCCAGCAGCTACAGCCGGGAGTATAGCAATCAGCCCCAGCATTTT.

The V and J genes are TRBV5-6 and TRBJ2-7; TRBD2 matches at 14 bases. This CDR3 spans 18 amino acids. V was clipped by 0 bases and J by 6 bases; unmatched bases: 11. Germline CDR1 SGHDT, CDR2 YYEEEE. DNA of the CDR3: TGTGCCAGCAGCTTGGCCCCGGGACTAGCGGGAGTAGCCGGCGAGCAGTACTTC. This gives the protein CASSLAPGLAGVAGEQYF.

The rearrangement links TRBV29-1 to TRBJ1-2; D not certain. The CDR3 has 12 amino acids. Trimming took off 2 bases at V and 4 bases at J, with 8 bases between the two ends. Per germline, CDR1 SQVTM and CDR2 ANQGSEA. Here the CDR3 reads CSVELGSYGYTF. DNA for the CDR3: TGCAGCGTTGAACTCGGTTCCTATGGCTACACCTTC.

The V call is TRBV27, the J call TRBJ2-5; D unclear. Trimming removed 5 bases from V and 2 bases from J, with 12 bases in between. The CDR3 totals 14 residues. Germline V gene data show CDR1 as MNHEY and CDR2 as SMNVEV (reference sequence). CDR3 nucleotide sequence: TGTGCCAGCAGTCCCCAGAAACCTCAAGAGACCCAGTACTTC. Amino acids: CASSPQKPQETQYF.

V and J are TRBV3-1 and TRBJ1-2; D is undetermined. Germline lookup yields CDR1 LGHDT and CDR2 YNNKEL (reference sequence). V shed 1 base and J shed 4 bases, with 10 bases lying between them. The CDR3 spans 14 residues. The DNA for the CDR3 is TGTGCCAGCAGCCAAGGGCAGGTTTCCTATGGCTACACCTTC. Residues: CASSQGQVSYGYTF.

CDR3 residues: CASSGTGFTNYGYTF. The CDR3 bases are TGTGCCAGCAGCGGAACAGGGTTCACTAACTATGGCTACACCTTC. The chain recombines TRBV9 with TRBJ1-2, with a tentative D call TRBD1 (6 bases). V gave up 3 bases and J gave up 0 bases, with 12 bases separating them. CDR1 SGDLS and CDR2 YYNGEE come from the germline V gene. The CDR3 runs 15 residues.